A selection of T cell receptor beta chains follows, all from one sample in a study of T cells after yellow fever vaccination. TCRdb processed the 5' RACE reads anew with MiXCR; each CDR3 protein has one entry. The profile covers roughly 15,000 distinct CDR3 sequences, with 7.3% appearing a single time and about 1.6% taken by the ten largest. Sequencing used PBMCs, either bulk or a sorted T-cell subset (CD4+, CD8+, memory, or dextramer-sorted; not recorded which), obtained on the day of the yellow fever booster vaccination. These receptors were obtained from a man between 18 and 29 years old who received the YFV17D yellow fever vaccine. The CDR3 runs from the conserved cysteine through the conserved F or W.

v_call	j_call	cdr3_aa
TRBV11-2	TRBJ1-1	CASSFLGSGTEAFF
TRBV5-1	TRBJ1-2	CASSYTGDHGYTF
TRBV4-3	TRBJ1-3	CASSLGPGSGNTIYF
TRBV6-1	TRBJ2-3	CASKPGPTTDTQYF
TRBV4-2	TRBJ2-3	CASSQDVVGLGIQDTQYF
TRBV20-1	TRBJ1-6	CSASPGIPSPLHF
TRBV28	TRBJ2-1	CASGDGYNEQFF
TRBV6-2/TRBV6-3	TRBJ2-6	CAVQPGFSGANVLTF
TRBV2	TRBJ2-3	CASQWDPISDTQYF
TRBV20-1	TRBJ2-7	CSASHSGVSYEQYF
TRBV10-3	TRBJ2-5	CAISESGHHLETQYF
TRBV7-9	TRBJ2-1	CASSLSLLGGNEQFF
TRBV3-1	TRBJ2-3	CASSFVAGGGTDTQYF
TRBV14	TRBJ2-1	CASSHSLGNEQFF
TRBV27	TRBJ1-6	CATRTASSYNSPLHF
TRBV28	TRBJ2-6	CASSSGANVLTF
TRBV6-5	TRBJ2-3	CASSLDRAGDTQYF
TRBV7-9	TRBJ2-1	CASSPDRVDEQFF
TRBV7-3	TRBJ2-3	CASSLTGEVGNTQYF
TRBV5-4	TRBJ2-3	CASSSRLAGPTDTQYF
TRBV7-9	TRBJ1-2	CASSLDGDYGYTF
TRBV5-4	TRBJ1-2	CASSLMVGSVRGYTF
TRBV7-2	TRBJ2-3	CASSLSSGGAGVDTQYF
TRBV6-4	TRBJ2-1	CASSGTSGGANEQFF
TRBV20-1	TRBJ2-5	CSARQVSDETQYF
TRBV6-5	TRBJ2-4	CASGLGAGQGQNIQYF